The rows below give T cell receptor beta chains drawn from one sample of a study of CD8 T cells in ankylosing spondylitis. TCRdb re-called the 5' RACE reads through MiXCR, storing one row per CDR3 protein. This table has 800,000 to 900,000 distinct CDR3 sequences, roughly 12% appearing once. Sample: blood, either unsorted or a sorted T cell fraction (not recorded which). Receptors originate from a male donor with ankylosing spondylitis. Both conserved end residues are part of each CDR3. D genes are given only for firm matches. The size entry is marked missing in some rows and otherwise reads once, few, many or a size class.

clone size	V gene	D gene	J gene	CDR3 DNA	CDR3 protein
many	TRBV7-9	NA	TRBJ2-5	TGTGCCAGCACCCGGATAGATGGAGAGACCCAGTACTTC	CASTRIDGETQYF
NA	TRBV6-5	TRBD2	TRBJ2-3	TGTGCCAGCAGTTACTCGGGCGGGAGGAGGACAGATACGCAGTATTTT	CASSYSGGRRTDTQYF
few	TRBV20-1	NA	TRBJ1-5	TGCAGTGCCCGGACGGAACAGCCCCAGCATTTT	CSARTEQPQHF
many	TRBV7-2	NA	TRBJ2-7	TGTGCCAGCAGCTTGCGGGACTCAGCCTACGAGCAGTACTTC	CASSLRDSAYEQYF
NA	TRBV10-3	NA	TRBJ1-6	TGTGCCATAGGGGATTCGAGCTCCTATAATTCACCCCTCCACTTT	CAIGDSSSYNSPLHF
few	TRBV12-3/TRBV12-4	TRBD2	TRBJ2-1	TGTGCCAGCAGTTCCTCCGGGACTAGCCGTACCAATGAGCAGTTCTTC	CASSSSGTSRTNEQFF
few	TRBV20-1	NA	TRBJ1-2	TGCAGTGCCTCAGGCTTGTACGGCTACACCTTC	CSASGLYGYTF
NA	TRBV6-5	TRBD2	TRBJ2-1	TGTGCCAGCAGTTACGAGCGGGAGTGGAGTGAGCAGTTCTTC	CASSYEREWSEQFF
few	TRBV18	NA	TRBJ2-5	TGTGCCAGCTCGCCAAGACAAATCGAGACCCAGTACTTC	CASSPRQIETQYF
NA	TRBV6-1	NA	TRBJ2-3	TGTGCCACCAAGGGTCCTAGCACAGATACGCAGTATTTT	CATKGPSTDTQYF
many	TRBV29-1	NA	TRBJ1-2	TGCAGCGGGGGGGTGACAGCCAACTATGGCTACACCTTC	CSGGVTANYGYTF
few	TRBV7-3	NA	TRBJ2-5	TGTGCCAGCAGCTCGGGCCCCGGCGGGGCCCAGTACTTC	CASSSGPGGAQYF
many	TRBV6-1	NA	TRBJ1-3	TGTGCCAGCAGTCCGGGCCCGAACTCAGGAAACACCATATATTTT	CASSPGPNSGNTIYF
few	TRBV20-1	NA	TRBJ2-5	TGCAGTGCTAGCACGCAGCTCCAAGAGACCCAGTACTTC	CSASTQLQETQYF
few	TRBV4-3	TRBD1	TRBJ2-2	TGCGCCAGCAGCCAATTAGCAGGACAGGGTCCCGGGGAGCTGTTTTTT	CASSQLAGQGPGELFF
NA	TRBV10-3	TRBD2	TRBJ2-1	TGTGCCATCAGTGAGGCCTCGACTAGCGGGAGCAATGAGCAGTTCTTC	CAISEASTSGSNEQFF
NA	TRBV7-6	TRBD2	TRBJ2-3	TGTGCCAGCAGCCCCCGACTAGCGGGGTGGCTGGATACGCAGTATTTT	CASSPRLAGWLDTQYF
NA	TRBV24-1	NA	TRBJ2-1	TGTGCCACCAGTGATATCCAAAGTTCAGTCAATGAGCAGTTCTTC	CATSDIQSSVNEQFF
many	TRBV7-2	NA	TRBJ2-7	TGTGCCAGCAGGCGGCAGGGCGCCTACGAGCAGTACTTC	CASRRQGAYEQYF
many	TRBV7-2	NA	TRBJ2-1	TGTGCCAGCAGCTGGGCTTGGGGCGCCTCCTACAATGAGCAGTTCTTC	CASSWAWGASYNEQFF
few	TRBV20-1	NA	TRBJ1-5	TGCAGTGCTAGAGGGGCTGAGCATAGCAATCAGCCCCAGCATTTT	CSARGAEHSNQPQHF
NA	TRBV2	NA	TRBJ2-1	TGTGCCAGCAGTGCCCTAGTTTATGAGCAGTTCTTC	CASSALVYEQFF
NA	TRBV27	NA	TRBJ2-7	TGTGCCAGCAGTACCCGGGCTCCGTTTTTAGAGCAGTACTTC	CASSTRAPFLEQYF
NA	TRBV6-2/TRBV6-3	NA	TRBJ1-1	TGTGCCAGCAGTTACGGTGCAGGGAACACTGAAGCTTTCTTT	CASSYGAGNTEAFF
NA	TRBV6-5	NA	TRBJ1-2	TGTGCCAGCAGGGGCAGGGGAACTGGCTACACCTTC	CASRGRGTGYTF
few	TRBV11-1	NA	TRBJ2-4	TGTGCCAGCAGCCCCCAGGGGAGCATTCAGTACTTC	CASSPQGSIQYF
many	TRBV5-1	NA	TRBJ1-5	TGCGCCAGCAGCCCGGACAGCGCTGATCAGCCCCAGCATTTT	CASSPDSADQPQHF
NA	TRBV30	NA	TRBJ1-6	TGTGCCTGGAGTGGGAATTACAATTCACCCCTCCACTTT	CAWSGNYNSPLHF
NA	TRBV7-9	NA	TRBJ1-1	TGTGCCAGCAGCTCCCCCGGGTCCGGGAACACTGAAGCTTTCTTT	CASSSPGSGNTEAFF
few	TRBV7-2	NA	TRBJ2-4	TGTGCCAGCAGCCGAAACAGGGAAAACATTCAGTACTTC	CASSRNRENIQYF
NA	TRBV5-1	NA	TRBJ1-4	TGCGCCAGCAGCGGTTCCCGGCCCCAAAATGAAAAACTGTTTTTT	CASSGSRPQNEKLFF
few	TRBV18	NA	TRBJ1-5	TGTGCCAGCTCACCAGGTTCAGGGTATAGCAATCAGCCCCAGCATTTT	CASSPGSGYSNQPQHF
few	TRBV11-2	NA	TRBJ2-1	TGTGCCAGCAGCGCAGGGTTGTCCAATGAGCAGTTCTTC	CASSAGLSNEQFF
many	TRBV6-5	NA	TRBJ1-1	TGTGCCAGCAGTTCCCCGGGTCCCACTGAAGCTTTCTTT	CASSSPGPTEAFF
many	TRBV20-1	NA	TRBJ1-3	TGCAGTGCTAGCCACTCCGGTTCTGGAAACACCATATATTTT	CSASHSGSGNTIYF
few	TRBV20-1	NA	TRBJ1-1	TGCAGTGCTGAGGGGGGACGGGTCGCTGAAGCTTTCTTT	CSAEGGRVAEAFF
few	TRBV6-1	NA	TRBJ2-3	TGTGCCAGCAGCGACGTAGGGACAGATACGCAGTATTTT	CASSDVGTDTQYF
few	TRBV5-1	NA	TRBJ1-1	TGCGCCAGCAGCTTGTTCACGGGGAACACTGAAGCTTTCTTT	CASSLFTGNTEAFF
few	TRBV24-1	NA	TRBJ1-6	TGTGCCACCAGTGCTGGAAATTCTGGTTCACCCCTCCACTTT	CATSAGNSGSPLHF
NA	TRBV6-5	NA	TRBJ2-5	TGTGCCAGCAGTTACTCTCCCGACGGGCCCCAGGGAGAGACCCAGTACTTC	CASSYSPDGPQGETQYF
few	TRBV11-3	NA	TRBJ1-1	TGTGCCAGCAGCTTCGAAGTCCAGACGGAAGCTTTCTTT	CASSFEVQTEAFF
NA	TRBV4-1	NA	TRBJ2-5	TGCGCCAGCAGCCAAGGTTCGAGGTTAAGCTTAGAGACCCAGTACTTC	CASSQGSRLSLETQYF
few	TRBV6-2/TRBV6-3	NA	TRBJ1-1	TGTGCCAGCAATAAGTCTCCCGGGCTGAACACTGAAGCTTTCTTT	CASNKSPGLNTEAFF
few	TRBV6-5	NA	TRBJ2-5	TGTGCCAGCACGGGACTCACAGAGACCCAGTACTTC	CASTGLTETQYF
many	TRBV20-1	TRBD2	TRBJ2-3	TGCAGTGCCCTGACTAGCAGGGAGGGTACGCAGTATTTT	CSALTSREGTQYF
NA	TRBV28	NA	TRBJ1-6	TGTGCCAGCAGTTCTCCGGGAGACTATAATTCACCCCTCCACTTT	CASSSPGDYNSPLHF
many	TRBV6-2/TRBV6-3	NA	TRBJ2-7	TGTGCCAGCACCACGGGGTTTCGGAACGAGCAGTACTTC	CASTTGFRNEQYF
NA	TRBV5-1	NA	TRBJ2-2	TGCGCCAGCAGCTCAGCAGGGAGCACCGGGGAGCTGTTTTTT	CASSSAGSTGELFF
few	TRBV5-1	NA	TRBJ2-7	TGCGCCAGCAGCCTGACAAGGCCTATACCCTACGAGCAGTACTTC	CASSLTRPIPYEQYF
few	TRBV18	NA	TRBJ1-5	TGTGCCAGCTCACTCGGGACAATGGGGCAGCCCCAGCATTTT	CASSLGTMGQPQHF
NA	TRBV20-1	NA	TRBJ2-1	TGCAGTGCTAGAGATCCAGGGGGAGGCCACCATGAGCAGTTCTTC	CSARDPGGGHHEQFF
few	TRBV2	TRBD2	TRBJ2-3	TGTGCCAGCAACACGGGACTAGCGGGAGGGCCAGGGAGCACAGATACGCAGTATTTT	CASNTGLAGGPGSTDTQYF
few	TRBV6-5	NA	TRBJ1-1	TGTGCCAGCAGTTACTCCGCCGGGGCCGAGACCACTGAAGCTTTCTTT	CASSYSAGAETTEAFF
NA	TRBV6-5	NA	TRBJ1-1	TGTGCCAGCAGTTACGCAGGGTCAAGCACTGAAGCTTTCTTT	CASSYAGSSTEAFF
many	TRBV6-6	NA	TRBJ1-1	TGTGCCAGCAGTTACTCGATTGACACTGAAGCTTTCTTT	CASSYSIDTEAFF
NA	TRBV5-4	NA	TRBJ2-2	TGTGCCAGCAGCTTTCTCGGGGCCGCGTCAGGCAAATACACCGGGGAGCTGTTTTTT	CASSFLGAASGKYTGELFF
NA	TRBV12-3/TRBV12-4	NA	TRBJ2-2	TGTGCCAGCAGTACCCGAACCGGGGAGCTGTTTTTT	CASSTRTGELFF
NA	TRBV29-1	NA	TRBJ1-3	TGCAGCGTTGCGACTCACACAGGAAACACCATATATTTT	CSVATHTGNTIYF
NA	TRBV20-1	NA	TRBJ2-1	TGCAGTGCTAGAGATCCCAGGAGGTACCTACGCAATGAGCAGTTCTTC	CSARDPRRYLRNEQFF
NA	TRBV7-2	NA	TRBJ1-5	TGTGCCAGCAGTGTACTCGCTCAGCCCCAGCATTTT	CASSVLAQPQHF